This T cell receptor (beta chain) was observed in a study of blood T cell repertoires in COVID-19. At the level of the study: Acute-phase and convalescent COVID-19 samples originated in the United States, Italy and Spain. In each case, the material was cDNA or gDNA derived from T cells, B-cell-depleted T cells, or PBMCs.

Authors' data handling: Researchers report that nucleated cell counts were estimated from reference gene primer amplification. The table came from immunoSEQ multiplex PCR; TCRdb's copy has only in-frame clones and leaves some out. The DNA was the basis for D and trimming; V, J and clone size are from that table. This sample carries about 150,000 clones, roughly 87% of them seen once, and the ten largest clones take about 4%. The sequence derives from a woman aged 60 to 75 with active or convalescent COVID-19. The sample was peripheral blood.

The CDR3 DNA reads TGTGCCAGTAGTATAGATGCAACAGGCGGTAGCTATAATTCACCCCTCCACTTT. It codes for CASSIDATGGSYNSPLHF. The rearrangement joins TRBV19 to TRBJ1-6; weak D call: TRBD1 (5 bases). Trimming removed 0 bases at V and 3 bases at J, with 15 bases between. The length of the CDR3 is 18 residues. Germline V CDR1 and CDR2: LNHDA, SQIVND (reference sequence).